The 3 T cell receptor beta chains reported below all come from one sample, sequenced in a study of Graves' ophthalmopathy and Graves' hyperthyroidism (dated by TCRdb to 2016 to 2018). TCRdb names Illumina HiSeq 2000 as the instrument used. For repertoire sequencing, TCR beta CDR3 regions were amplified from RNA transcripts. HTBI primers and the Qiagen OneStep RT-PCR kit were used in a first-round RT-PCR, which was followed by a second-round multiplex PCR, size selection and purification. TCRdb passed the public sequencing reads through fastp at Q25 and MiXCR, retaining productive beta sequences. When rows share a CDR3 protein, they turn into one entry using the most common DNA and genes. The sample table records about 370,000 distinct CDR3 sequences; about 16% of these occur just once. Approximately 1.4% of the sample comes from the top ten. Sequencing was performed on peripheral blood. These receptors were obtained from a woman under 30 with Graves' ophthalmopathy. Donor details come from another sample of the same person, matched by shared clones.

The chain has TRBV12-3 or TRBV12-4 and TRBJ2-5; 7 bases line up with TRBD2. Trimming cost V 8 bases and J 2 bases; bases outside gene matches: 8. This CDR3 is built from 14 residues. The chain's CDR3 is CASQSGLTQETQYF. The DNA for the CDR3 is TGTGCCAGCCAATCGGGACTAACTCAAGAGACCCAGTACTTC.

This clonotype was picked up many times. The CDR3 protein is CASSFSGTSWGGELFF. CDR3 DNA: TGTGCCAGCAGCTTTAGCGGGACTAGTTGGGGTGGGGAGCTGTTTTTT. The chain combines TRBV7-2 with TRBJ2-2, with 8 nucleotides matching TRBD2. CDR1 and CDR2 (germline): SGHTA, FQGNSA. V trimming: 3 bases; J trimming: 8 bases; junction bases outside the gene matches: 11. This CDR3 spans 16 amino acids.

The chain is built from TRBV12-3 or TRBV12-4 and TRBJ1-2; no clear D. Trimming stripped 7 bases from V and 3 bases from J, with 15 bases between. The CDR3 length is 14 residues. The CDR3 coding sequence is TGTGCCAGCAACCGACACCCAAGGGACTATGGCTACACCTTC. Protein product: CASNRHPRDYGYTF.